These 14 T cell receptor beta chains were all obtained from the same sample, sequenced in a study of T cell responses to AZD1222 COVID-19 vaccine. Here immunoSEQ multiplex PCR was the method, and the copy in TCRdb shows in-frame clones only, minus some. The table shows just under 55,000 clones, with roughly 85% occurring only once. The specimen was peripheral blood, collected on day 0 of AZD1222 vaccination. These receptors were taken from an adult in good health.

The chain uses TRBV19 and TRBJ1-1, with unresolved D. The CDR3 has 12 amino acids. CDR1 and CDR2 from the germline V gene are LNHDA and SQIVND (reference sequence). Trimming removed 7 bases at V and 0 bases at J, with 6 bases between. CDR3 DNA sequence: TGTGCCAGTAACGGCTTGAACACTGAAGCTTTCTTT. As protein: CASNGLNTEAFF. Drawing the rest from reference TRBV19 and TRBJ1-1, the complete variable domain is DGGITQSPKYLFRKEGQNVTLSCEQNLNHDAMYWYRQDPGQGLRLIYYSQIVNDFQKGDIAEGYSVSREKKESFPLTVTSAQKNPTAFYLCASNGLNTEAFFGQGTRLTVV.

The chain is built from TRBV19 and TRBJ2-7; TRBD1 is a possible D gene (6 bases). The V gene's germline CDR1 is LNHDA and CDR2 SQIVND (reference sequence). This CDR3 spans 15 amino acids. The ends were cut back, 5 bases at V and 3 bases at J, with 17 bases in the middle. The CDR3 here is CASSSNFGGGYEQYF. The CDR3, as DNA: TGTGCCAGTAGTTCAAATTTTGGGGGCGGCTACGAGCAGTACTTC.

J is TRBJ1-6 and V is TRBV7-6, with D possibly matching TRBD1 (5 bases). The CDR3 runs 14 residues. V was clipped by 4 bases and J by 10 bases, with 14 bases between them. Germline V lookup: CDR1 SGHVS, CDR2 FNYEAQ. The chain's CDR3 is CASSYRGEDSPLHF. The CDR3 coding sequence is TGTGCCAGCAGCTATAGGGGAGAGGACTCACCCCTCCACTTT. Full variable domain (outside the CDR3, taken from reference TRBV7-6 and TRBJ1-6): GAGVSQSPRYKVTKRGQDVALRCDPISGHVSLYWYRQALGQGPEFLTYFNYEAQQDKSGLPNDRFSAERPEGSISTLTIQRTEQRDSAMYRCASSYRGEDSPLHFGNGTRLTVT.

The chain has TRBV2 and TRBJ2-3, with TRBD1 as a possible D gene (6 bases). The CDR3 is 14 amino acids. V was clipped by 5 bases and J by 2 bases, with 11 bases between them. The germline V gene has CDR1 SNHLY and CDR2 FYNNEI. CDR3 protein: CASSPQGYTDTQYF. The DNA for the CDR3 is TGTGCCAGCAGTCCACAGGGATACACAGATACGCAGTATTTT.

The rearrangement uses TRBV28 and TRBJ1-5; D is undetermined. Germline loops: CDR1 MDHEN, CDR2 SYDVKM. The CDR3 contains 14 residues. V lost 2 bases and J 5 bases, leaving 10 bases between the germline ends. CDR3 DNA sequence: TGTGCCAGCAGTTTAGGACCGCAACATCAGCCCCAGCATTTT. This gives the protein CASSLGPQHQPQHF.

The chain employs TRBV11-2 and TRBJ1-3; 7 positions agree with TRBD1. CDR3 length: 15 amino acids. Germline-derived CDR1 and CDR2 are SGHAT and FQNNGV. V shed 2 bases, J shed 4 bases, and the junction held 5 bases outside the gene matches. CDR3 protein: CASSLIQGTGNTIYF. In DNA, the CDR3 is TGTGCCAGCAGCTTAATACAGGGGACCGGAAACACCATATATTTT.

The gene calls are TRBV29-1 and TRBJ2-3; TRBD2 agrees at 7 bases. Germline trimming cut 7 bases from V and 2 bases from J; bases unmatched to any gene: 6. Germline CDR1 and CDR2: SQVTM and ANQGSEA. This CDR3 is built from 13 residues. CDR3 residues: CSGRLAATDTQYF. The CDR3 DNA follows: TGCAGCGGACGACTAGCTGCCACAGATACGCAGTATTTT.

The V call is TRBV5-4, the J call TRBJ2-7; tentatively, D is TRBD2 (5 bases). Germline CDR1 reads SGHNT; CDR2 reads YYREEE (reference sequence). The ends were cut back, 9 bases at V and 0 bases at J, with 13 bases in the middle. The CDR3 is 13 amino acids. CDR3 nucleotides: TGTGCCACAGGTACGGGGAGCTCCTACGAGCAGTACTTC. Its translation: CATGTGSSYEQYF.

The chain carries TRBV28 and TRBJ1-5, with D perhaps matching TRBD1 (5 bases). Trimming took 7 bases from V and 6 from J, leaving 22 bases between them. The CDR3 extends over 16 amino acids. Germline V gene data show CDR1 as MDHEN and CDR2 as SYDVKM. CDR3 loop: CASIPSGEGSSQPQHF. The DNA of the CDR3 is TGTGCCAGCATCCCTTCTGGGGAGGGGTCGAGTCAGCCCCAGCATTTT. Complete variable domain (other parts from reference TRBV28 and TRBJ1-5): DVKVTQSSRYLVKRTGEKVFLECVQDMDHENMFWYRQDPGLGLRLIYFSYDVKMKEKGDIPEGYSVSREKKERFSLILESASTNQTSMYLCASIPSGEGSSQPQHFGDGTRLSIL.

V is TRBV30 and J is TRBJ2-3, with no clear D. Germline V gene data show CDR1 as GTSNPN and CDR2 as SVGIG (reference sequence). CDR3 length equals 13 residues. The V gene lost 1 base and the J gene lost 2 bases, with 7 bases spanning the gap. Here the CDR3 reads CAWSEGLTDTQYF. Here the CDR3 DNA reads TGTGCCTGGAGTGAGGGTCTCACAGATACGCAGTATTTT. Supplemented by reference TRBV30 and TRBJ2-3, the full variable domain reads SQTIHQWPATLVQPVGSPLSLECTVEGTSNPNLYWYRQAAGRGLQLLFYSVGIGQISSEVPQNLSASRPQDRQFILSSKKLLLSDSGFYLCAWSEGLTDTQYFGPGTRLTVL.

The gene calls are TRBV3-1 (or the pseudogene TRBV3-2) and TRBJ2-7; 9 bases match TRBD1. CDR1 is LGHDT, CDR2 YNNKEL, per germline (reference sequence). The ends lost 4 bases at V and 0 bases at J; junction bases unmatched: 4. The CDR3 length is 15 residues. The CDR3 reads CASSPGQGVSYEQYF. In DNA form, the CDR3 reads TGTGCCAGCAGCCCGGGACAGGGCGTCTCCTACGAGCAGTACTTC.

As DNA, the CDR3 is TGTGCCACCAGCAGAGCGGCACACATCAATTCACCCCTCCACTTT. The encoded protein is CATSRAAHINSPLHF. This chain uses TRBV15 with TRBJ1-6, with D hard to call. This CDR3 is 15 amino acids long. The ends were cut back, 1 base at V and 7 bases at J, with 11 bases in the middle. Germline V gene lookup returns CDR1 LNHNV and CDR2 YYDKDF (reference sequence).

The rearrangement joins TRBV28 to TRBJ2-7; 9 nucleotides line up with TRBD1. J lost 6 bases, V lost 6 bases, and 9 bases had no gene match. This CDR3 region has 14 residues. Germline loops: CDR1 MDHEN, CDR2 SYDVKM. CDR3 region: CASRKTGGSSEQYF. CDR3 nucleotides: TGTGCCAGCAGGAAGACAGGGGGATCGAGCGAGCAGTACTTC.

The chain links TRBV7-9 to TRBJ1-2; possibly TRBD1 for D (6 bases). Germline V lookup: CDR1 SEHNR, CDR2 FQNEAQ (reference sequence). Trimming left V 2 bases short and J 8 bases short, with 15 bases between. The CDR3 length is 14 residues. CDR3 sequence reads: CASSLTQGPGGYTF. As DNA, the CDR3 is TGTGCCAGCAGCTTAACACAGGGACCTGGGGGCTACACCTTC.